This T cell receptor (beta chain) stems from a study of T cells in Graves' hyperthyroidism and ophthalmopathy. PBMCs were collected from an approximately 9.3 ml volume of fresh peripheral blood. Amplified TCR beta CDR3 regions came from RNA transcripts. The HTBI primer set served for first-round RT-PCR of the TCR CDR3. TCRdb passed the multiplex PCR reads through MiXCR, listing each CDR3 protein once. The sample shows about 180,000 distinct CDR3 sequences, about 15% of them seen only once. Germline CDR1 is MGHRA and CDR2 is YSYEKL. The CDR3 has 15 residues. V lost 5 bases to trimming and J lost 5 bases, with 18 bases between them.

The sample consisted of blood. The V call is TRBV4-1, the J call TRBJ1-1, with D possibly being TRBD1 (5 bases). The sequence came from a woman in her fifties or sixties with Graves' hyperthyroidism. CDR3 in DNA: TGCGCCAGCAGCGAAAGATCGTGGGGGATGACTGAAGCTTTCTTT. This codes for CASSERSWGMTEAFF.